Sequencing of this T cell receptor (beta chain) was carried out in a study of metastatic and nonmetastatic thyroid tumors. Study-wide context: Malignant and benign thyroid patients had repertoires compared in peripheral blood and tumor or nodule tissue. Whole-study findings and limits: Reportedly, malignant thyroid tumors had significantly higher TCR beta diversity than benign nodules, in blood and tumor.

No treatment had been given to any patient before thyroid surgery. The CDR3 sequence is 15 residues long. V lost 0 bases to trimming and J lost 2 bases; unmatched junction nucleotides: 3. Germline V gives CDR1 LGHDT, CDR2 YNNKEL (reference sequence). This clone was picked up many times. The target antigen is unknown. Per the original methods: For papillary thyroid cancer, a distant-metastasis classifier was constructed from CDR3 differences observed across clinicopathological groups. From the PCR reads, TCRdb re-called clones with MiXCR. These V and J calls are TCRdb output, not the study's own analysis. The sample carries around 35,000 clones, 15% to 20% recorded once.

V and J are TRBV3-1 and TRBJ2-7; TRBD1 agrees at 8 bases. The clonotype originates from a female donor with papillary thyroid cancer or a benign thyroid nodule (not recorded which). Some clones in this sample may be carry-over from other donors' samples. Sequencing used blood. Written as DNA, the CDR3 is TGTGCCAGCAGCCAAGATTGGGACAGGACCTACGAGCAGTACTTC. Translation gives CASSQDWDRTYEQYF.